The T cell receptor beta chain under discussion was sequenced for a study of CD8 T cells in Susac syndrome. With random hexamers, reverse transcription was performed on about 0.45 to 1 ug of RNA. TCRdb itself ran the immunoSEQ multiplex PCR reads through MiXCR, one entry per CDR3 protein. The repertoire holds 160,000 or so distinct CDR3 sequences, with approximately 94% as singletons. The length of the CDR3 is 13 residues. Germline V gene sequence: CDR1 MNHNS, CDR2 SASEGT. V was pared by 1 base and J by 3 bases, with 6 bases between. Sequencing of TCR beta covered CD8+ and CD4+ T cells obtained from blood.

The chain has TRBV6-1 and TRBJ1-1; D is ambiguous. Sequencing was done on a sample of CD4+ T cells from PBMCs. The TCR comes from a human donor with Susac syndrome. The CDR3, as DNA: TGTGCCAGCAGTGAAGACGGCGACACTGAAGCTTTCTTT. Translation gives CASSEDGDTEAFF.